A selection of T cell receptor beta chains follows, all from one sample in a study of blood T cell repertoires in COVID-19. Some clones are missing from TCRdb's copy, which holds only in-frame ones; the method was immunoSEQ multiplex PCR. This table has hundreds of thousands of clones, 70% to 90% appearing once. The sequencing sample was made of peripheral blood. The receptors shown here come from a man aged 18 to 29 with active or convalescent COVID-19. Both conserved end residues are trimmed from each CDR3.

v_call cdr3_aa
TRBV7-8 ASSLALYRGSTDTQY
TRBV18 ASSPGQGAYYGYT
TRBV5-1 ASSLAGQGNSPLH
TRBV7-2 ASSPLGRGGSGNTIY
TRBV7-9 ASSVTGERTGELF
TRBV10-3 AISDTPGAQSPLH
TRBV27 ASSLTGGNTIY
TRBV6-5 ASRAGQATDTQY
TRBV2 ASSESAEDTDTQY
TRBV27 ASSLRGQGAFFYEQY
TRBV19 ASIAGGRAF
TRBV5-1 ASSLAVPDREGHKPEAF
TRBV7-9 ASSPPDRLGGDTQY
TRBV5-4 ASSFLVSSGGVGSEQF
TRBV19 ATQPGGLFGNTIY
TRBV12-5 ASGFFSTGELF
TRBV2 ASREASGGTDTQY
TRBV9 ASSEPLAGSTDTQY
TRBV6-5 ASSYTGGSNQPQH
TRBV6-5 ASSRLDAYEQY
TRBV6-5 ASTPGMRQPQH
TRBV6-5 ASSYSQHEQF
TRBV12-3/TRBV12-4 ASSPRDGYT
TRBV7-9 ASSLAPGSEQY
TRBV5-8 ASRRGGLTYEQF
TRBV11-3 ASSRTGYHEQY
TRBV12-5 ASGRGGTAPNYGYT
TRBV13 ASSSGQGGEKLF
TRBV6-5 ASSLGQIYEQY
TRBV11-2 ASSLFWGTGGNTGELF
TRBV15 ATSGRPGQGEETQY
TRBV5-3 ARSFQGNQPQH
TRBV4-1 ASSQSTGPGGYT
TRBV9 ASSAGVSERLYGYT
TRBV24-1 ATSDLLGELF
TRBV9 ASSGRDSSYEQY
TRBV6-5 ASSYSRGGRDTQY
TRBV6-2/TRBV6-3 ASSEGWVGDEQY
TRBV25-1 ASSERGGKQETQY
TRBV4-1 ASKNTGYNEQF
TRBV7-9 ASSLGTANSNQPQH
TRBV9 ASSQTGTSGHNEQF
TRBV5-4 ASSFGTSGYEQY
TRBV6-1 ASSENRIDGYT
TRBV3-1/TRBV3-2 ASSQGTGPQNIQY
TRBV5-4 ASSVDRTGYYGYT
TRBV5-1 ASSEGTAYEKLF
TRBV3-1/TRBV3-2 ASSQGQQPNTEAF
TRBV15 ATSRARDRSTEAF
TRBV6-4 ASSDGGGAFNEQF
TRBV18 ASSPPGRAAYEQY